A single sample gave rise to the 17 T cell receptor beta chains below, sequenced in a study of OX40 agonist ivuxolimab in advanced cancers. Measured with immunoSEQ multiplex PCR; TCRdb has only the in-frame clones, and not every one. Here the sample spans roughly 53,000 clones, roughly 84% being singletons. The sequencing here drew on CD4+ or CD8+ T cells sorted from blood, taken in a trial of the OX40 agonist ivuxolimab. These receptors were taken from an adult with an advanced solid tumor such as melanoma, head and neck, liver or kidney cancer.

By share, this clone counts as medium-sized. The chain combines TRBV2 with TRBJ1-5; D might be TRBD1 (5 bases). The CDR3 is made up of 12 amino acids. The germline V gene has CDR1 SNHLY and CDR2 FYNNEI. Trimming removed 6 bases from V and 2 bases from J, with 5 bases in between. CDR3 bases: TGTGCCAGCAGACAGGGCAATCAGCCCCAGCATTTT. This sequence encodes CASRQGNQPQHF.

This clone occurred once. V gene TRBV25-1 combines with J gene TRBJ2-5; 7 nucleotides align to TRBD1. Germline lookup yields CDR1 MGHDK and CDR2 SYGVNS. There are 15 residues in the CDR3. The V segment lost 5 bases and the J segment 3 bases; nucleotides outside the gene matches: 9. CDR3 coding DNA: TGTGCCAGCAGTACTTACGGGACAGCTAAAGAGACCCAGTACTTC. Protein product: CASSTYGTAKETQYF.

This chain uses TRBV18 with TRBJ1-3; D is unclear. The length of the CDR3 is 14 residues. Trimming cost V 3 bases and J 2 bases, with 8 bases left between them. From germline, CDR1 is KGHSH and CDR2 LQKENI. The CDR3 DNA sequence: TGTGCCAGCTCACCGGCTTCCCCTGGAAACACCATATATTTT. It specifies CASSPASPGNTIYF.

The rearrangement joins TRBV19 to TRBJ1-6; D uncertain. CDR3 length: 15 amino acids. Germline V gene data show CDR1 as LNHDA and CDR2 as SQIVND (reference sequence). Trimming took off 3 bases at V and 7 bases at J, with 13 bases between the two ends. Written as DNA, the CDR3 is TGTGCCAGTAGTATCGAATCGGAGTGGAATTCACCCCTCCACTTT. Amino acids: CASSIESEWNSPLHF.

The chain employs TRBV11-2 and TRBJ2-5; no reliable D call. This CDR3 is 14 amino acids long. Trimming took 0 bases from V and 0 from J, leaving 5 bases between them. Germline CDR1 is SGHAT and CDR2 is FQNNGV. Here the CDR3 reads CASSLERYQETQYF. CDR3 coding DNA: TGTGCCAGCAGCTTAGAAAGATACCAAGAGACCCAGTACTTC.

This chain links TRBV6-6 with TRBJ2-7; 8 nucleotides agree with TRBD2. This CDR3 spans 16 amino acids. With 7 bases clipped from V and 4 bases from J, the junction kept 15 bases outside the gene matches. Germline CDR1 is MNHNY and CDR2 is SVGAGI (reference sequence). Here the CDR3 DNA reads TGTGCCAGCACGCGACCTGCCGGGGGGACTAGGTACGAGCAGTACTTC. Amino acid sequence: CASTRPAGGTRYEQYF.

The V and J genes are TRBV7-2 and TRBJ2-4; 9 bases fit TRBD1. Per germline, CDR1 SGHTA and CDR2 FQGNSA. The trim removed 1 base at V and 8 bases at J, leaving 3 bases unmatched. CDR3 length: 14 amino acids. CDR3 residues: CASSLDRGHDIQYF. The CDR3 nucleotides are TGTGCCAGCAGCTTAGACAGGGGGCATGACATTCAGTACTTC.

This sequence joins TRBV15 and TRBJ2-7, with D perhaps assigned TRBD1 or TRBD2 (6 bases each). The V and J ends lost 1 base and 1 base respectively, with 11 bases between them. The CDR3 sequence is 15 residues long. The germline V gene has CDR1 LNHNV and CDR2 YYDKDF (reference sequence). The CDR3 reads CATSRVQGGSYEQYF. Here the CDR3 DNA reads TGTGCCACCAGCAGAGTACAGGGAGGATCCTACGAGCAGTACTTC.

This rearrangement joins TRBV5-1 to TRBJ2-7; TRBD2 matches 8 bases. Germline V lookup: CDR1 SGHRS, CDR2 YFSETQ. Trimming took 2 bases from V and 3 from J; bases not matched to a gene: 4. The CDR3 is 14 amino acids. CDR3 DNA: TGCGCCAGCAGCTTAGTCCGGGGGGGCTACGAGCAGTACTTC. It specifies CASSLVRGGYEQYF.

The CDR3 sequence: CASSRSQETQYF. The CDR3 nucleotides read TGTGCCAGCAGCAGAAGCCAAGAGACCCAGTACTTC. The rearrangement links TRBV6-1 to TRBJ2-5, with D hard to call. Germline values: CDR1 MNHNS, CDR2 SASEGT. This CDR3 region has 12 residues. Trimming removed 6 bases at V and 1 base at J, with 6 bases between.

The gene calls are TRBV27 and TRBJ2-7; D call uncertain. Trimming removed 5 bases at V and 2 bases at J, with 13 bases between. CDR1 is MNHEY and CDR2 is SMNVEV in the germline V gene (reference sequence). This CDR3 contains 14 residues. The CDR3 protein is CASSPIFYAYEQYF. The CDR3 DNA is TGTGCCAGCAGTCCCATATTTTACGCCTACGAGCAGTACTTC.

This chain joins TRBV29-1 and TRBJ2-7; perhaps D is TRBD1 or TRBD2 (5 bases each). With 7 bases removed from V and 1 base from J, the gap between germline ends came to 26 bases. The CDR3 is 17 amino acids. CDR1 and CDR2 (germline): SQVTM, ANQGSEA. The DNA for the CDR3 is TGCAGCGCCTCCCGGCCGAGGGGCAGGCTAGCTTCCTACGAGCAGTACTTC. This encodes CSASRPRGRLASYEQYF.

The rearrangement links TRBV19 to TRBJ2-1, with D possibly TRBD2 on 6 matching bases. In germline, CDR1 is LNHDA, CDR2 SQIVND (reference sequence). The CDR3 runs to 14 residues. The V and J ends lost 3 bases and 4 bases respectively, with 10 bases between them. The CDR3 DNA reads TGTGCCAGTAGTATGGGGGGACTTTACAATGAGCAGTTCTTC. Translation: CASSMGGLYNEQFF. Complete variable domain (other parts from reference TRBV19 and TRBJ2-1): DGGITQSPKYLFRKEGQNVTLSCEQNLNHDAMYWYRQDPGQGLRLIYYSQIVNDFQKGDIAEGYSVSREKKESFPLTVTSAQKNPTAFYLCASSMGGLYNEQFFGPGTRLTVL.

CDR3 loop: CASSVRPTSGDTGELFF. The CDR3 DNA follows: TGTGCCAGCAGCGTAAGGCCGACTAGCGGCGATACCGGGGAGCTGTTTTTT. The chain is built from TRBV9 and TRBJ2-2; 9 bases match TRBD2. J lost 5 bases, V lost 1 base, and 9 bases had no gene match. Germline lookup yields CDR1 SGDLS and CDR2 YYNGEE. This CDR3 comprises 17 residues.

CDR3 region: CASSWGGRRNQPQHF. The CDR3 DNA reads as TGTGCCAGCAGCTGGGGGGGTCGGAGAAATCAGCCCCAGCATTTT. V and J are TRBV7-2 and TRBJ1-5; a weak D match, TRBD1 (5 bases). The germline V gene has CDR1 SGHTA and CDR2 FQGNSA. The CDR3 covers 15 residues. The V end was cut by 4 bases, the J end by 4 bases, with 14 bases between.

V gene TRBV28 combines with J gene TRBJ2-2, with 12 bases lining up with TRBD2. The trim removed 4 bases at V and 4 bases at J, leaving 1 base unmatched. CDR3 length: 15 amino acids. Germline loops: CDR1 MDHEN, CDR2 SYDVKM. Here the CDR3 DNA reads TGTGCCAGCAGTTCGGGACTAGCGGGCACCGGGGAGCTGTTTTTT. The encoded protein is CASSSGLAGTGELFF.

CDR3 amino acids: CASRGYGTGDNEQFF. The CDR3 DNA follows: TGTGCCAGCAGAGGTTACGGGACAGGGGACAATGAGCAGTTCTTC. This chain uses TRBV6-1 with TRBJ2-1; 10 positions agree with TRBD1. The CDR3 loop spans 15 amino acids. The ends lost 6 bases at V and 5 bases at J; junction bases unmatched: 7. Germline CDR1 MNHNS, CDR2 SASEGT.